What follows describes a single T cell receptor beta chain. This table comes from immunoSEQ multiplex PCR, and its TCRdb copy is limited to in-frame clones, with some not included. Among roughly 420,000 clones listed, roughly 89% were seen once. These data originate in a study of Ad26.COV2.S vaccination and SARS-CoV-2 variants. Trimming took 3 bases from V and 0 from J, leaving 17 bases between them. This CDR3 spans 18 amino acids. Germline CDR1 and CDR2: KGHSH and LQKENI. Treatment of the sample: roughly 19 received Ad26.COV2.S at low or high dose, single or two shots; roughly five received placebo; per-sample allocation not given. Samples analyzed were those drawn on day 63 after the first vaccine or placebo injection.

The sample in question was peripheral blood, obtained in a trial of Ad26.COV2.S vaccine versus placebo. This clonotype originated in a person aged 18 to 65 who received the Ad26.COV2.S COVID-19 vaccine or a placebo. The J gene is TRBJ2-2, the V gene TRBV18, with a weak D call TRBD1 (5 bases). CDR3 coding DNA: TGTGCCAGCTCACCCTTCCTGGCGGACACCACGAACACCGGGGAGCTGTTTTTT. It is translated as CASSPFLADTTNTGELFF.